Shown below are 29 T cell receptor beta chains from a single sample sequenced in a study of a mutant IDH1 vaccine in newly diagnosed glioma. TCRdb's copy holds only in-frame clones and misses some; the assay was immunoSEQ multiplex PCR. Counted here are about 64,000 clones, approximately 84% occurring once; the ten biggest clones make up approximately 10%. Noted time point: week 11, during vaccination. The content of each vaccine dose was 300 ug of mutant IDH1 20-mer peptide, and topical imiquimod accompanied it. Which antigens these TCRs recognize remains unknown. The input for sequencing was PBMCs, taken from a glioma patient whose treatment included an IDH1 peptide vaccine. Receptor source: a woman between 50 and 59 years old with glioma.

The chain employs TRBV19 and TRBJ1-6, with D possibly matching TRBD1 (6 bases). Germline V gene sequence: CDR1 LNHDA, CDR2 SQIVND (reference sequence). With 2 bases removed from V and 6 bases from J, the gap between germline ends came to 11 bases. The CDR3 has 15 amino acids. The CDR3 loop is CASSIPGRGNSPLHF. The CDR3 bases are TGTGCCAGTAGTATACCCGGCAGGGGTAATTCACCCCTCCACTTT.

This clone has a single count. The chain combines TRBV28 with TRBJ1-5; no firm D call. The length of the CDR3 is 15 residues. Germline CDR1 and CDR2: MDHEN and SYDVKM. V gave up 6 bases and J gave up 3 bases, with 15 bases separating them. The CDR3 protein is CASRPGRGVNQPQHF. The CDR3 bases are TGTGCCAGCAGACCCGGTCGGGGAGTCAATCAGCCCCAGCATTTT.

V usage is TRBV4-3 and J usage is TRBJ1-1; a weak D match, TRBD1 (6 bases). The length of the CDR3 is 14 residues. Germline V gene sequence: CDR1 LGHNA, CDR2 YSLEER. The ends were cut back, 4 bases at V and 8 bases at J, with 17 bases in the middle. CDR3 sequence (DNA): TGCGCCAGCAGCCTAGGGCAGGGGCTGGGGGAAGCTTTCTTT. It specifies CASSLGQGLGEAFF.

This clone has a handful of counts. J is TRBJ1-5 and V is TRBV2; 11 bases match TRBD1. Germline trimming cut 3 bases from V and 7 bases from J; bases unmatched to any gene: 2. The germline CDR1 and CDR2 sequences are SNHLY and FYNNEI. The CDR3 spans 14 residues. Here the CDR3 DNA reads TGTGCCAGCAGTGAGGGACAGGGGGAGCAGCCCCAGCATTTT. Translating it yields CASSEGQGEQPQHF. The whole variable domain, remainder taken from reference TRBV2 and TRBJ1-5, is EPEVTQTPSHQVTQMGQEVILRCVPISNHLYFYWYRQILGQKVEFLVSFYNNEISEKSEIFDDQFSVERPDGSNFTLKIRSTKLEDSAMYFCASSEGQGEQPQHFGDGTRLSIL.

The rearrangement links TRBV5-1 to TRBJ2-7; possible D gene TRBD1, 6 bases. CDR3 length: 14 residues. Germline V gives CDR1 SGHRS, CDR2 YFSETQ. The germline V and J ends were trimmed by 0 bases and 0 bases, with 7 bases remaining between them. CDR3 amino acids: CASSLGDTSYEQYF. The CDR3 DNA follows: TGCGCCAGCAGCTTGGGGGACACCTCCTACGAGCAGTACTTC.

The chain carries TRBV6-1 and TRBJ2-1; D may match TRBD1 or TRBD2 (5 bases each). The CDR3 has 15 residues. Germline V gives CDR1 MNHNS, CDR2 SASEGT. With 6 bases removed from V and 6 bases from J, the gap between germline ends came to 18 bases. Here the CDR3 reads CASRPGPGESNEQFF. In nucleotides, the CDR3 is TGTGCCAGCAGGCCGGGACCCGGAGAGTCCAATGAGCAGTTCTTC.

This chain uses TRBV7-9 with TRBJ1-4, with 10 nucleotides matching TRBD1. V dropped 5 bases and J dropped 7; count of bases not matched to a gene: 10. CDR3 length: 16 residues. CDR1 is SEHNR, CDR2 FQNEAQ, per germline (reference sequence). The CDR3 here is CASSATPGQGSEKLFF. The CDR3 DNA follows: TGTGCCAGCAGCGCGACGCCGGGACAGGGGTCTGAAAAACTGTTTTTT.

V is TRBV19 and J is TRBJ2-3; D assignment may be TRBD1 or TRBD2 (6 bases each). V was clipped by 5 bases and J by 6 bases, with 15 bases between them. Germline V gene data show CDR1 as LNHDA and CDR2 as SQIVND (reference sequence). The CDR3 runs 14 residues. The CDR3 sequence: CASSALGAGDTQYF. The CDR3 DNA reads TGTGCCAGTAGTGCCCTGGGGGCGGGGGATACGCAGTATTTT.

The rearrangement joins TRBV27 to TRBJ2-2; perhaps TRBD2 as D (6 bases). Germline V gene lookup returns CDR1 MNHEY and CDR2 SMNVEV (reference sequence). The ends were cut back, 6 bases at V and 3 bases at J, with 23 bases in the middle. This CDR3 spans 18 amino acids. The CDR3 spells CASSSGARRAPHTGELFF. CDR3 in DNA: TGTGCCAGCAGCTCAGGCGCCAGGAGGGCTCCCCACACCGGGGAGCTGTTTTTT.

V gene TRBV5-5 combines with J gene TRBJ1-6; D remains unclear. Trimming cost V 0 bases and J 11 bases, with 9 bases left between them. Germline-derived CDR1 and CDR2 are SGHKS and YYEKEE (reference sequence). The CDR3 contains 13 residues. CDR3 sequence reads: CASSLAPRTPLHF. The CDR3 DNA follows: TGTGCCAGCAGCTTGGCCCCGAGGACACCCCTCCACTTT.

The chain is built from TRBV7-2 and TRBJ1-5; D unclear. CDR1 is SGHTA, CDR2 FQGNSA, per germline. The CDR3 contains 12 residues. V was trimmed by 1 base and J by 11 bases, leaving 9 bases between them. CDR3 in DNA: TGTGCCAGCAGCTTAGAGGTCGGGGCCCAGCATTTT. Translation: CASSLEVGAQHF.

CDR3 sequence reads: CASSLSPNQPQHF. Written as DNA, the CDR3 is TGTGCCAGCAGCTTAAGCCCGAATCAGCCCCAGCATTTT. The chain joins TRBV7-6 to TRBJ1-5; D is undetermined. Germline V gene data show CDR1 as SGHVS and CDR2 as FNYEAQ. This CDR3 spans 13 amino acids. Trimming shortened V by 2 bases and J by 4 bases, and 6 bases separated the two germline ends. Full variable domain (rest looked up from reference TRBV7-6 and TRBJ1-5): GAGVSQSPRYKVTKRGQDVALRCDPISGHVSLYWYRQALGQGPEFLTYFNYEAQQDKSGLPNDRFSAERPEGSISTLTIQRTEQRDSAMYRCASSLSPNQPQHFGDGTRLSIL.

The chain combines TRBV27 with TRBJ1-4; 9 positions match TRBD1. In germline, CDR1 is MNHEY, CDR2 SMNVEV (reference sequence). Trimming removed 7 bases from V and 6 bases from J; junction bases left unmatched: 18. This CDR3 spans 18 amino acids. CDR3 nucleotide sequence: TGTGCCAGCAAGCCCCGGGACAGGGACCAGTTGGGGGATGAAAAACTGTTTTTT. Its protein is CASKPRDRDQLGDEKLFF.

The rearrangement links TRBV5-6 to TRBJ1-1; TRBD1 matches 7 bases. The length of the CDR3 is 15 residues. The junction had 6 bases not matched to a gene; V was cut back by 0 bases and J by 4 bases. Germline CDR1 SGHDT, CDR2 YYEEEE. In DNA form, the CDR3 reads TGTGCCAGCAGCTTGGGGGTTAGGGGGCTCACTGAAGCTTTCTTT. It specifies CASSLGVRGLTEAFF. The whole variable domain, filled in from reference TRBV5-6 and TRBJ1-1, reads DAGVTQSPTHLIKTRGQQVTLRCSPKSGHDTVSWYQQALGQGPQFIFQYYEEEERQRGNFPDRFSGHQFPNYSSELNVNALLLGDSALYLCASSLGVRGLTEAFFGQGTRLTVV.

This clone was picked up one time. The CDR3 coding sequence is TGTGCCAGCACTGCCCTGGGCGGATACAATGAGCAGTTCTTC. Translating it yields CASTALGGYNEQFF. The chain couples TRBV6-5 to TRBJ2-1; D remains unclear. The CDR3 length is 14 residues. Looked up from germline, CDR1 is MNHEY and CDR2 is SVGAGI. V was trimmed by 7 bases and J by 4 bases, leaving 14 bases between them.

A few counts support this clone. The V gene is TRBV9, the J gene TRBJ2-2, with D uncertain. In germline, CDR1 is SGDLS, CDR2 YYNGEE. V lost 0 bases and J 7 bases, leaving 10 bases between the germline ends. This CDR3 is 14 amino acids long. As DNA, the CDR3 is TGTGCCAGCAGCGTAGGATTTCCCGACGGGGAGCTGTTTTTT. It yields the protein CASSVGFPDGELFF. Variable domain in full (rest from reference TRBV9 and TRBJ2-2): DSGVTQTPKHLITATGQRVTLRCSPRSGDLSVYWYQQSLDQGLQFLIQYYNGEERAKGNILERFSAQQFPDLHSELNLSSLELGDSALYFCASSVGFPDGELFFGEGSRLTVL.

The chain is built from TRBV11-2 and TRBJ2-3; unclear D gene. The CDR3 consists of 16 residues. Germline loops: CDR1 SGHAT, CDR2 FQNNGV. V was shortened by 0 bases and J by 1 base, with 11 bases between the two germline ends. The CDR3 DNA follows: TGTGCCAGCAGCTTAGATTTTTTACCCGGCACAGATACGCAGTATTTT. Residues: CASSLDFLPGTDTQYF.

CDR3 sequence: CASSEAAAGSYEQYF. Written as DNA, the CDR3 is TGTGCCAGCAGTGAAGCGGCGGCAGGGTCTTACGAGCAGTACTTC. The chain couples TRBV6-1 to TRBJ2-7; weak D call: TRBD1 (5 bases). The germline V gene encodes CDR1 MNHNS and CDR2 SASEGT. This CDR3 spans 15 amino acids. V was cut by 0 bases and J by 4 bases, with 13 bases left in between.

This CDR3 reads CASSLSINEKLFF. In DNA, the CDR3 is TGCGCCAGCAGCTTGTCTATTAATGAAAAACTGTTTTTT. This sequence joins TRBV5-1 and TRBJ1-4; D ambiguous. The CDR3 covers 13 residues. Germline V gene lookup returns CDR1 SGHRS and CDR2 YFSETQ. V was clipped by 1 base and J by 4 bases, with 5 bases between them.

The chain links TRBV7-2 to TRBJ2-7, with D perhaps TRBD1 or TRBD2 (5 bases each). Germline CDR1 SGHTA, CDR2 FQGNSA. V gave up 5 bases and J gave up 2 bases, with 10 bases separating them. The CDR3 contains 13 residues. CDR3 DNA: TGTGCCAGCAGCCTGGGACGGACCTACGAGCAGTACTTC. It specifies CASSLGRTYEQYF.

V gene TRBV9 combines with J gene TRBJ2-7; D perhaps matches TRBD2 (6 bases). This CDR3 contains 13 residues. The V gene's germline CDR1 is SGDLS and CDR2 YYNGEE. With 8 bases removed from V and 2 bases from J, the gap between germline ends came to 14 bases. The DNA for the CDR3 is TGTGCCAGTGCGGGGCAGGGAGCCTACGAGCAGTACTTC. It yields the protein CASAGQGAYEQYF.

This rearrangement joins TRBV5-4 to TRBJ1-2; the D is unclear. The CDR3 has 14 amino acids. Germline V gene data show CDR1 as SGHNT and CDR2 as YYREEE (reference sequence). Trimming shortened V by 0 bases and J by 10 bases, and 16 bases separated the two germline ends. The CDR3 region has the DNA TGTGCCAGCAGCTTGGATCGGAGAGGGAATCTCTACACCTTC. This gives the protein CASSLDRRGNLYTF.

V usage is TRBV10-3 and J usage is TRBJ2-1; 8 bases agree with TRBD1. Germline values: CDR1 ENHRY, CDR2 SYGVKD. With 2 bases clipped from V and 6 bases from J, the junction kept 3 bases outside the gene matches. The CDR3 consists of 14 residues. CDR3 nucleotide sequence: TGTGCCATCAGTGAGGGACAGGGAAGCAATGAGCAGTTCTTC. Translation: CAISEGQGSNEQFF.

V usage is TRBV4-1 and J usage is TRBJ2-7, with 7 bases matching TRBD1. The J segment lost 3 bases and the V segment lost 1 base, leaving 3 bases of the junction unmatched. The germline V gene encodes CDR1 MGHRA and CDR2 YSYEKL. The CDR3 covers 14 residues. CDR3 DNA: TGCGCCAGCAGCCAAGGAGGGACAGTCTACGAGCAGTACTTC. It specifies CASSQGGTVYEQYF.

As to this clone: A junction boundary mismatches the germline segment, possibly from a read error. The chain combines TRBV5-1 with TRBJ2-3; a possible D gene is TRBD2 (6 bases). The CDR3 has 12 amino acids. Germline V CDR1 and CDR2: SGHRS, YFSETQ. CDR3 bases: TGCACCAGCAGCTTCTCGGGGGAAACGCAGTATTTT. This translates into CTSSFSGETQYF.

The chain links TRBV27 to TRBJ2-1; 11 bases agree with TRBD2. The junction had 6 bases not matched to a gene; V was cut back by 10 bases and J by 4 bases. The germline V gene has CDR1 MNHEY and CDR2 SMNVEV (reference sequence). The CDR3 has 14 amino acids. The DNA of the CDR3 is TGTGCCACCGCTAGCGGGGGGCCATACAATGAGCAGTTCTTC. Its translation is CATASGGPYNEQFF.

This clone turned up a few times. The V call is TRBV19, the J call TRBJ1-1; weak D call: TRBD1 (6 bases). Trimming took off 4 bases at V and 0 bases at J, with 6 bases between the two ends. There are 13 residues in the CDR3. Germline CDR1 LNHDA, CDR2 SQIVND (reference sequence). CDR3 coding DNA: TGTGCCAGTAGTAGGACAGTGAACACTGAAGCTTTCTTT. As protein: CASSRTVNTEAFF.

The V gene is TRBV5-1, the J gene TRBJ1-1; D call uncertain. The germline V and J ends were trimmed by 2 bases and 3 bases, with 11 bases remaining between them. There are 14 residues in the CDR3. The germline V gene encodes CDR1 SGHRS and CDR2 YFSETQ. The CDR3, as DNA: TGCGCCAGCAGCTTCGACGGAAGGGACACTGAAGCTTTCTTT. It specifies CASSFDGRDTEAFF.

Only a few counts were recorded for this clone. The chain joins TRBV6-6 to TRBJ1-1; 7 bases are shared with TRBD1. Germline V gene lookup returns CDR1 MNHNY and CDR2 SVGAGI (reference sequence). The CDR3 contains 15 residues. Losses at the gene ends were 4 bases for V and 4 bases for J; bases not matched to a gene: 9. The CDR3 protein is CASSFPTGKGTEAFF. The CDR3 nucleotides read TGTGCCAGCAGTTTCCCGACAGGGAAGGGCACTGAAGCTTTCTTT.